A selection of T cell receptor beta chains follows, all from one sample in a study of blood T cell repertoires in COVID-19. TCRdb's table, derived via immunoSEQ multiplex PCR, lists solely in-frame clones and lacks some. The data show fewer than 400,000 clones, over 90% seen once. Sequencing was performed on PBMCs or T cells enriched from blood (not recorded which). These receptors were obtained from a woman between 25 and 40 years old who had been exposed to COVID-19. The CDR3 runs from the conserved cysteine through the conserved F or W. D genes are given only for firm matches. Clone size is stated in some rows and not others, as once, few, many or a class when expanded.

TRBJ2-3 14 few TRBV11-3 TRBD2 TGTGCCAGCAGCCCGGGGGGAAGCGCAGATACGCAGTATTTT CASSPGGSADTQYF
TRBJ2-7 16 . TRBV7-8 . TGTGCCAGCAGCTCCGACCTCAGGGTACCCCCCTACGAGCAGTACTTC CASSSDLRVPPYEQYF
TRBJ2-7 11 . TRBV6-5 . TGTGCCAGTACAGGTTCCTACGAGCAGTACTTC CASTGSYEQYF
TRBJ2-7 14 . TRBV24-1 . TGTGCCACCGCAAACAGTAGGCCCCCCTACGAGCAGTACTTC CATANSRPPYEQYF
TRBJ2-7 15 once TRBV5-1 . TGCGCCAGCAGCTTGGAATTTACTAGCTATTACGAGCAGTACTTC CASSLEFTSYYEQYF
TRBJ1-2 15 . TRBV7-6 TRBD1 TGTGCCAGCAGCGCCCGATACAGGGGAGAGTATGGCTACACCTTC CASSARYRGEYGYTF
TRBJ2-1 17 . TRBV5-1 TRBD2 TGCGCCAGCAGCCCTAGCGGGGTTGGGTCCTCCTACAATGAGCAGTTCTTC CASSPSGVGSSYNEQFF
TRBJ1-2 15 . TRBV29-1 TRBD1 TGCAGCGTAGGTCAGACAGGGGGCCGGGACTATGGCTACACCTTC CSVGQTGGRDYGYTF
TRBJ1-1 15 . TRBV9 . TGTGCCAGCAGCGTAGGTCGATCTATGAACACTGAAGCTTTCTTT CASSVGRSMNTEAFF
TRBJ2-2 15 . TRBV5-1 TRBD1 TGCGCCAGCAGCGGACAGGGACAAGGGACCGGGGAGCTGTTTTTT CASSGQGQGTGELFF
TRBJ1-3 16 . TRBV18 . TGTGCCAGCTCACCAAATTCGGTATCTTCTGGAAACACCATATATTTT CASSPNSVSSGNTIYF
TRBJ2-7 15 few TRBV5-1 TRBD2 TGCGCCAGCAGCTTGGACAGCGGGGGAAGGTACGAGCAGTACTTC CASSLDSGGRYEQYF
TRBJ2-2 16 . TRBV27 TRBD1 TGTGCCAGCAGTTCCGGACAGGCAAGCAACACCGGGGAGCTGTTTTTT CASSSGQASNTGELFF
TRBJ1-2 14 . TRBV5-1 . TGCGCCAGCAGCTTACAGGGACCTAACTATGGCTACACCTTC CASSLQGPNYGYTF
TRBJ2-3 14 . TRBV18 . TGTGCCAGCTCACCACTCACAGGGTCAGATACGCAGTATTTT CASSPLTGSDTQYF
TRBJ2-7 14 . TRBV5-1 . TGCGCCAGCAGCTGGGGGGAGGCTTCCTACGAGCAGTACTTC CASSWGEASYEQYF
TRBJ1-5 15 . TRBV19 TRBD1 TGTGCCAGTAGACGAGGGACAGGGTGGGATCAGCCCCAGCATTTT CASRRGTGWDQPQHF
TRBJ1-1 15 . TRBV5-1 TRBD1 TGCGCCAGCAGTCTCCGACAGGGACTTAACACTGAAGCTTTCTTT CASSLRQGLNTEAFF
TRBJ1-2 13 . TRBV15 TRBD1 TGTGCCACCAGCAGGGACAGGGACTATGGCTACACCTTC CATSRDRDYGYTF
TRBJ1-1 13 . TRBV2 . TGTGCCAGCAACGCAGAGGGATCCACTGAAGCTTTCTTT CASNAEGSTEAFF
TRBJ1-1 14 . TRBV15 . TGTGCCACCAGCAGAGATAGAATGAACACTGAAGCTTTCTTT CATSRDRMNTEAFF
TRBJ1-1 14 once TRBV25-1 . TGTGCCAGCAGTGAACAGGGCAGGGTCGCTGAAGCTTTCTTT CASSEQGRVAEAFF
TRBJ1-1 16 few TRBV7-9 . TGTGCCAGCAGCTTAGAGGGGTTCGACGTGAACACTGAAGCTTTCTTT CASSLEGFDVNTEAFF
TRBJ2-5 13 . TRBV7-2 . TGTGCCAGCAGCTTAGTCCCTCAAGAGACCCAGTACTTC CASSLVPQETQYF
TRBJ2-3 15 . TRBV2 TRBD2 TGTGCCAGCACAGAAGGACTAGCGGATACAGATACGCAGTATTTT CASTEGLADTDTQYF
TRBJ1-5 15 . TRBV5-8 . TGTGCCAGCAGCTTGGGGCGGTATAGCAATCAGCCCCAGCATTTT CASSLGRYSNQPQHF
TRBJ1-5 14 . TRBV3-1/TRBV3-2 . TGTGCCAGCAGCCAAGCGGGGAGCAATCAGCCCCAGCATTTT CASSQAGSNQPQHF
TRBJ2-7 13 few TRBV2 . TGTGCCAGCTCTGAGGGGGTTTCCTACGAGCAGTACTTC CASSEGVSYEQYF
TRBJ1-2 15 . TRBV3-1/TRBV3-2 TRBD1 TGTGCCAGCAGCCCCCAGCCAGGGGGAAGCTATGGCTACACCTTC CASSPQPGGSYGYTF
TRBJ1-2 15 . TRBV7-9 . TGTGCCAGCAGCTTAGGGCAGGGAGGGAACTATGGCTACACCTTC CASSLGQGGNYGYTF
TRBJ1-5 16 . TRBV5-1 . TGCGCCAGCAGCTTCCCACTGACGGGTAGCAATCAGCCCCAGCATTTT CASSFPLTGSNQPQHF
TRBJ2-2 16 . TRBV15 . TGTGCCACCAGCAGAGGGGGACTCCTGAACACCGGGGAGCTGTTTTTT CATSRGGLLNTGELFF
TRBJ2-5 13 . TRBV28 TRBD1 TGTGCCAGCAGTTTGGGACAGCAAGAGACCCAGTACTTC CASSLGQQETQYF
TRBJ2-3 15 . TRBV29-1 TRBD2 TGCAGCGCCCAGCCTGTCGGGGGGGGAACAGATACGCAGTATTTT CSAQPVGGGTDTQYF
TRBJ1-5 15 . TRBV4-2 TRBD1 TGTGCCAGCAGCTTGGACAGGGCGGGCAATCAGCCCCAGCATTTT CASSLDRAGNQPQHF
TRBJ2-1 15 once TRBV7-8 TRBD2 TGTGCCAGCAGCTTAGAGGGACTAGCCTACAATGAGCAGTTCTTC CASSLEGLAYNEQFF
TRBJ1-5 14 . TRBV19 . TGTGCCAGCTGTCCGGACTATAGCAATCAGCCCCAGCATTTT CASCPDYSNQPQHF
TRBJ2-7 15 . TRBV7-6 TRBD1 TGTGCCAGCAGCCAGGGACAGGGGGGACGTTACGAGCAGTACTTC CASSQGQGGRYEQYF
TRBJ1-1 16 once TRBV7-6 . TGTGCCAGCAGCATCCCCCCCGTGGGCCAGAACACTGAAGCTTTCTTT CASSIPPVGQNTEAFF
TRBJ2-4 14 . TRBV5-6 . TGTGCCAGCAGCTCCCAGGGGGCCAAAAACATTCAGTACTTC CASSSQGAKNIQYF
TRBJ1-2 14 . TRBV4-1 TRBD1 TGCGCCAGCAGCCCGGACAGGGGTGTTTATGGCTACACCTTC CASSPDRGVYGYTF
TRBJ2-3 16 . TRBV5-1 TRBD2 TGCGCCAGCAGCCCATCGACTAGCGGAGGAACAGATACGCAGTATTTT CASSPSTSGGTDTQYF
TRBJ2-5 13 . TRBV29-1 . TGCAGCGTTGAGGCCAGGGCACGGTGGGCCCAGTACTTC CSVEARARWAQYF
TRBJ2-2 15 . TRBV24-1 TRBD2 TGTGCCACCAGTGGCGACCGCCCGGGGGGCGGGGAGCTGTTTTTT CATSGDRPGGGELFF